One and the same sample provided the 23 T cell receptor beta chains below, sequenced in a study of OX40 agonist ivuxolimab in advanced cancers. Assay: immunoSEQ multiplex PCR; the TCRdb copy retains only in-frame clones and omits some. The data hold 45,000 to 65,000 clones, with about 88% observed a single time. This sample comprised CD4+ or CD8+ T cells sorted from blood, obtained in a trial of the OX40 agonist ivuxolimab. The source is an adult with an advanced solid tumor such as melanoma, head and neck, liver or kidney cancer.

The chain employs TRBV28 and TRBJ2-7; D assignment may be TRBD1 or TRBD2 (5 bases each). V was trimmed by 5 bases and J by 3 bases, leaving 14 bases between them. Germline V CDR1 and CDR2: MDHEN, SYDVKM. The CDR3 runs to 14 residues. CDR3 loop: CASSVRDPLYEQYF. Written as DNA, the CDR3 is TGTGCCAGCAGTGTGAGGGACCCGCTCTACGAGCAGTACTTC.

By frequency in the sample, this clone is medium-sized. The V call is TRBV29-1, the J call TRBJ1-2, with D uncertain. Germline values: CDR1 SQVTM, CDR2 ANQGSEA. The CDR3 is 16 residues long. V was cut by 0 bases and J by 2 bases, with 16 bases left in between. In nucleotides, the CDR3 is TGCAGCGTTGAAGATTACCTCCCGGGAGGAAACTATGGCTACACCTTC. This translates into CSVEDYLPGGNYGYTF.

This rearrangement joins TRBV5-1 to TRBJ2-2; 9 bases line up with TRBD1. CDR1 SGHRS and CDR2 YFSETQ come from the germline V gene. Trimming at V came to 4 bases and at J to 2 bases, leaving 6 bases not matched to a gene. This CDR3 contains 16 residues. The CDR3 spells CASSPGQGINTGELFF. The CDR3 DNA is TGCGCCAGCAGCCCAGGACAGGGGATTAACACCGGGGAGCTGTTTTTT.

This clone was picked up one time. The rearrangement joins TRBV29-1 to TRBJ1-1; a weak D match, TRBD1 (5 bases). The CDR3 sequence is 13 residues long. Trimming shortened V by 7 bases and J by 5 bases, and 17 bases separated the two germline ends. Looked up from germline, CDR1 is SQVTM and CDR2 is ANQGSEA. The CDR3 DNA follows: TGCAGCGCCGCAAAGAGCGGGGCGACTGAAGCTTTCTTT. Translation gives CSAAKSGATEAFF.

The chain is built from TRBV19 and TRBJ2-5; a possible D gene is TRBD2 (6 bases). This CDR3 is built from 14 residues. V lost 5 bases to trimming and J lost 8 bases, with 18 bases between them. CDR1 is LNHDA and CDR2 is SQIVND in the germline V gene (reference sequence). The CDR3 DNA is TGTGCCAGTAGTGACCGGGGGAAGGAATCAACCCAGTACTTC. Translated: CASSDRGKESTQYF.

V usage is TRBV20-1 and J usage is TRBJ2-7; possibly TRBD1 for D (6 bases). The germline gives CDR1 DFQATT, CDR2 SNEGSKA (reference sequence). V gave up 5 bases and J gave up 3 bases, with 8 bases separating them. The CDR3 totals 11 residues. The DNA for the CDR3 is TGCAGTGCTCTCAGGGGCTACGAGCAGTACTTC. It translates to CSALRGYEQYF.

This sequence joins TRBV28 and TRBJ2-7, with D tentatively TRBD1 (7 bases). V shed 11 bases and J shed 3 bases, with 11 bases lying between them. The CDR3 sequence is 11 residues long. Germline CDR1 is MDHEN and CDR2 is SYDVKM. The CDR3 is CAGGTVYEQYF. In nucleotides, the CDR3 is TGTGCCGGAGGGACAGTCTACGAGCAGTACTTC. The full variable domain, rest sourced from reference TRBV28 and TRBJ2-7, is DVKVTQSSRYLVKRTGEKVFLECVQDMDHENMFWYRQDPGLGLRLIYFSYDVKMKEKGDIPEGYSVSREKKERFSLILESASTNQTSMYLCAGGTVYEQYFGPGTRLTVT.

The chain is built from TRBV10-1 and TRBJ2-7, with no clear D. This CDR3 has 12 amino acids. Trimming took off 5 bases at V and 6 bases at J, with 11 bases between the two ends. CDR1 is WNHNN and CDR2 is SYGVQD in the germline V gene (reference sequence). In DNA, the CDR3 is TGCGCCAGCAGTAACAGCGATGGCGAGCAGTACTTC. It specifies CASSNSDGEQYF.

This rearrangement joins TRBV7-3 to TRBJ1-1; the D gene is possibly TRBD1 (5 bases). CDR1 and CDR2 (germline): SGHTA, FQGTGA. The CDR3 spans 13 residues. Deletions cut 2 bases from V and 7 bases from J, with 11 bases between. CDR3 region: CASSLGGRVEAFF. The CDR3 coding sequence is TGTGCCAGCAGCTTAGGAGGCAGGGTTGAAGCTTTCTTT. The full variable domain, completed using reference TRBV7-3 and TRBJ1-1, is GAGVSQTPSNKVTEKGKYVELRCDPISGHTALYWYRQSLGQGPEFLIYFQGTGAADDSGLPNDRFFAVRPEGSVSTLKIQRTERGDSAVYLCASSLGGRVEAFFGQGTRLTVV.

DNA of the CDR3: TGTGCCAGCTCACCTAATGAGGGAATTCAGTACTTC. Protein: CASSPNEGIQYF. J is TRBJ2-4 and V is TRBV18; TRBD2 is a possible D gene (5 bases). The ends were cut back, 3 bases at V and 10 bases at J, with 10 bases in the middle. Germline V gives CDR1 KGHSH, CDR2 LQKENI. This CDR3 spans 12 amino acids. The full variable domain, completed using reference TRBV18 and TRBJ2-4, is NAGVMQNPRHLVRRRGQEARLRCSPMKGHSHVYWYRQLPEEGLKFMVYLQKENIIDESGMPKERFSAEFPKEGPSILRIQQVVRGDSAAYFCASSPNEGIQYFGAGTRLSVL.

V is TRBV5-4 and J is TRBJ2-3; TRBD1 is a possible D gene (5 bases). Germline V gene sequence: CDR1 SGHNT, CDR2 YYREEE (reference sequence). V shed 1 base and J shed 1 base, with 10 bases lying between them. This CDR3 spans 15 amino acids. The DNA for the CDR3 is TGTGCCAGCAGCTTGCGGACAATCGGCACAGATACGCAGTATTTT. This sequence encodes CASSLRTIGTDTQYF.

The V and J genes are TRBV5-6 and TRBJ2-3, with 8 bases fitting TRBD1. Germline CDR1 is SGHDT and CDR2 is YYEEEE. The J segment lost 1 base and the V segment lost 2 bases, leaving 9 bases of the junction unmatched. The CDR3 loop spans 17 amino acids. CDR3 protein: CASSFPGQEPGTDTQYF. The CDR3 DNA reads as TGTGCCAGCAGCTTCCCGGGACAGGAGCCTGGCACAGATACGCAGTATTTT.

The chain carries TRBV7-6 and TRBJ2-1, with TRBD1 as a possible D gene (5 bases). The CDR3 contains 15 residues. Trimming pared 5 bases from V and 5 bases from J, leaving 16 bases between. The germline CDR1 and CDR2 sequences are SGHVS and FNYEAQ. This CDR3 is CASSNVGVVDNEQFF. The DNA of the CDR3 is TGTGCCAGCAGCAACGTAGGGGTGGTGGACAATGAGCAGTTCTTC.

The gene calls are TRBV19 and TRBJ2-1, with TRBD2 as a possible D gene (7 bases). The V end lost 10 bases, the J end lost 5 bases, and 18 bases lay between the germline ends. CDR3 length: 14 residues. CDR1 and CDR2 from the germline V gene are LNHDA and SQIVND (reference sequence). CDR3 in amino acids: CATTGGQFNNEQFF. The CDR3 DNA reads TGTGCCACTACGGGGGGCCAATTTAACAATGAGCAGTTCTTC.

The J gene is TRBJ2-5, the V gene TRBV28; 8 bases are shared with TRBD1. Unmatched junction bases numbered 17, after V lost 6 bases and J lost 11 bases. From germline, CDR1 is MDHEN and CDR2 SYDVKM. CDR3 size: 15 residues. This CDR3 is CASSPVTGGLKGQYF. The CDR3 DNA is TGTGCCAGCAGCCCTGTCACAGGGGGTCTTAAGGGGCAGTACTTC.

This clone showed up just once. This chain joins TRBV29-1 and TRBJ2-7; no firm D call. V lost 4 bases and J lost 0, with 10 bases in between. The CDR3 has 13 amino acids. Germline-derived CDR1 and CDR2 are SQVTM and ANQGSEA. The CDR3 spells CSVVIDNSYEQYF. DNA for the CDR3: TGCAGCGTTGTAATTGACAACTCCTACGAGCAGTACTTC.

This chain uses TRBV5-1 with TRBJ1-1, with D perhaps TRBD1 (5 bases). The CDR3 is 16 amino acids. V shed 0 bases and J shed 4 bases, with 16 bases lying between them. Per germline, CDR1 SGHRS and CDR2 YFSETQ. The CDR3 spells CASSLAMGGKGTEAFF. CDR3 in DNA: TGCGCCAGCAGCTTGGCGATGGGGGGAAAGGGCACTGAAGCTTTCTTT.

Written as DNA, the CDR3 is TGTGCCAGCAGCTTAGGACACCAAAAAAACATTCAGTACTTC. Encoded protein: CASSLGHQKNIQYF. This chain uses TRBV7-8 with TRBJ2-4, with unresolved D. CDR3 length equals 14 residues. Trimming left V 1 base short and J 4 bases short, with 8 bases between. The germline V gene has CDR1 SGHVS and CDR2 FQNEAQ.

This chain connects TRBV6-1 to TRBJ1-2; 9 positions match TRBD1. The CDR3 totals 13 residues. CDR1 is MNHNS and CDR2 is SASEGT in the germline V gene. With V trimmed by 7 bases and J by 2 bases, 2 bases remained unmatched. CDR3 region: CASKTGGNYGYTF. The DNA for the CDR3 is TGTGCCAGCAAGACAGGGGGGAACTATGGCTACACCTTC.

The genes are TRBV9 and TRBJ1-2; the D gene is possibly TRBD1 (6 bases). Trimming stripped 4 bases from V and 2 bases from J, with 9 bases between. This CDR3 has 13 amino acids. CDR1 is SGDLS and CDR2 is YYNGEE in the germline V gene. The CDR3 region has the DNA TGTGCCAGCAGCCGCGGACAGAACTATGGCTACACCTTC. Protein sequence: CASSRGQNYGYTF.

J is TRBJ2-3 and V is TRBV18; 7 bases line up with TRBD2. J gave up 3 bases and V 3 bases, and 12 bases lay outside the gene matches. The CDR3 is 17 amino acids. CDR1 KGHSH and CDR2 LQKENI come from the germline V gene. CDR3 residues: CASSPYPGASGTDTQYF. CDR3 DNA: TGTGCCAGCTCACCCTACCCCGGGGCTAGCGGTACAGATACGCAGTATTTT.

The J gene is TRBJ2-2, the V gene TRBV6-1; D perhaps matches TRBD2 (5 bases). Looked up from germline, CDR1 is MNHNS and CDR2 is SASEGT. The CDR3 contains 17 residues. V was cut by 3 bases and J by 0 bases, with 14 bases left in between. DNA of the CDR3: TGTGCCAGCAGTGACCGAGGGCAGTACGCGAACACCGGGGAGCTGTTTTTT. Translation gives CASSDRGQYANTGELFF.

The chain couples TRBV18 to TRBJ2-1; D call uncertain. Trimming cost V 3 bases and J 9 bases, with 21 bases left between them. The CDR3 contains 16 residues. From germline, CDR1 is KGHSH and CDR2 LQKENI. The CDR3 loop reads CASSPLLGSDHSEQFF. The DNA of the CDR3 is TGTGCCAGCTCACCCCTTCTCGGGTCCGATCACAGTGAGCAGTTCTTC.